The 30 T cell receptor beta chains reported below all come from one sample, sequenced in a study of blood T cells in healthy people across ages. Together with a sample-barcoded 5' primer, a J-beta primer mix was included in a second PCR lasting roughly 7 to 11 cycles. TCRdb re-derived calls from the 5' RACE reads in MiXCR, one entry per CDR3 protein. This sample yields approximately 830,000 distinct CDR3 sequences, of which 55% to 65% are seen a single time; approximately 30% belongs to the top ten. Sequences were obtained from blood. These receptors came from a man in his thirties or forties in good health.

This clonotype has only a few counts. This chain links TRBV12-3 or TRBV12-4 with TRBJ2-1; 7 nucleotides line up with TRBD2. The CDR3 contains 14 residues. V lost 5 bases, J lost 3 bases, and 4 bases stayed unmatched. The CDR3 loop is CASSPLADYNEQFF. The DNA for the CDR3 is TGTGCCAGCAGTCCCCTAGCGGACTACAATGAGCAGTTCTTC.

This clonotype was detected only once. This chain links TRBV20-1 with TRBJ2-7; 9 positions agree with TRBD1. CDR3 length equals 13 residues. CDR1 and CDR2 (germline): DFQATT, SNEGSKA (reference sequence). The V and J ends lost 6 bases and 5 bases, in that order; junction bases with no gene match: 8. CDR3 in amino acids: CSAPRTGENEQYF. The CDR3 DNA follows: TGCAGTGCCCCGAGGACAGGGGAGAACGAGCAGTACTTC.

The chain employs TRBV5-6 and TRBJ2-7; 9 bases align to TRBD2. The J call may be wrong; the DNA end is better matched by TRBJ2-1. This CDR3 has 15 amino acids. Per germline, CDR1 SGHDT and CDR2 YYEEEE. The CDR3 loop is CASSLVLAGYNEQFF. CDR3 bases: TGTGCCAGCAGCTTGGTACTAGCGGGCTACAATGAGCAGTTCTTC.

CDR3 nucleotides: TGTGCCACCAGCAGAGATCGGGGGTTTCAGCCCCAGCATTTT. Protein product: CATSRDRGFQPQHF. The V call is TRBV15, the J call TRBJ1-5; possible D gene TRBD1, 5 bases. The germline V gene has CDR1 LNHNV and CDR2 YYDKDF (reference sequence). The CDR3 is 14 residues long. V dropped 0 bases and J dropped 6 bases, with 9 bases sitting between them.

The chain couples TRBV5-1 to TRBJ2-7; the D gene is possibly TRBD2 (7 bases). The CDR3 sequence is 15 residues long. Germline V CDR1 and CDR2: SGHRS, YFSETQ. Trimming took off 5 bases at V and 6 bases at J, with 21 bases between the two ends. CDR3 loop: CASSFGAGASGEQYF. CDR3 DNA: TGCGCCAGCAGTTTCGGGGCGGGGGCATCGGGCGAGCAGTACTTC.

This clonotype was observed once. At one boundary the junction diverges from the germline segment, which might be a read error. This chain connects TRBV6-1 to TRBJ2-1; D possibly corresponds to TRBD2 (6 bases). Germline CDR1 is MNHNS and CDR2 is SASEGT. This CDR3 contains 14 residues. CDR3 DNA sequence: TGTGCCAGCAGCGAAGGACTAAGGCAGAATGAGCAGTTCTTC. It encodes CASSEGLRQNEQFF.

About this clonotype itself: Its ends do not fully match the called genes, so a read error is possible. CDR3 sequence (DNA): TGCGCCAGCAGCTCGGGAGGGGGGGCGCGGCAATCCTACAATGAGCGGTTCTTC. Residues: CASSSGGGARQSYNERFF. The rearrangement uses TRBV5-1 and TRBJ2-1, with TRBD2 identical over 8 bases. This CDR3 has 18 amino acids. Germline CDR1 reads SGHRS; CDR2 reads YFSETQ.

Of note for this clonotype: The junction differs from germline at one of its ends, possibly a read error. This sequence joins TRBV6-1 and TRBJ2-1; 10 nucleotides agree with TRBD1. The CDR3 is made up of 14 amino acids. Germline CDR1 MNHNS, CDR2 SASEGT. CDR3 residues: CASRKGQGNIEQFF. CDR3 in DNA: TGCGCCAGCAGGAAGGGACAGGGGAATATTGAGCAGTTCTTC.

V and J are TRBV5-1 and TRBJ2-1; D gene unclear. CDR1 is SGHRS and CDR2 is YFSETQ in the germline V gene. The V end was cut by 4 bases, the J end by 1 base, with 9 bases between. This CDR3 has 14 residues. CDR3 in amino acids: CASSTTGSYNEQFF. In nucleotides, the CDR3 is TGCGCCAGCAGCACGACCGGGTCCTACAATGAGCAGTTCTTC. The variable domain in full, with the rest retrieved from reference TRBV5-1 and TRBJ2-1, is KAGVTQTPRYLIKTRGQQVTLSCSPISGHRSVSWYQQTPGQGLQFLFEYFSETQRNKGNFPGRFSGRQFSNSRSEMNVSTLELGDSALYLCASSTTGSYNEQFFGPGTRLTVL.

This clonotype was detected a few times. The chain has TRBV29-1 and TRBJ2-1; D remains unclear. The CDR3 is 13 amino acids. V was trimmed by 6 bases and J by 4 bases, leaving 13 bases between them. Germline CDR1 is SQVTM and CDR2 is ANQGSEA. CDR3 in DNA: TGCAGCGTAGTGGCGTCAGATTACAATGAGCAGTTCTTC. This translates into CSVVASDYNEQFF.

The chain employs TRBV7-9 and TRBJ1-5; no reliable D call. The CDR3 has 16 residues. Germline V gives CDR1 SEHNR, CDR2 FQNEAQ (reference sequence). V lost 1 base, J lost 2 bases, and 12 bases lay in between. The CDR3 spells CASSLVLGLGNQPQHF. The CDR3 nucleotides are TGTGCCAGCAGCTTAGTCCTAGGACTGGGCAATCAGCCCCAGCATTTT.

This clonotype occurred many times. This chain connects TRBV25-1 to TRBJ1-4; D remains ambiguous. The germline CDR1 and CDR2 sequences are MGHDK and SYGVNS. This CDR3 contains 15 residues. V lost 4 bases and J lost 0, with 9 bases in between. CDR3 sequence reads: CASSGRGATNEKLFF. CDR3 nucleotide sequence: TGTGCCAGCAGTGGCCGTGGAGCAACTAATGAAAAACTGTTTTTT.

This clonotype was counted once. CDR3 in DNA: TGCAGTGCTAGAGGCGGACAGGGCGACCCGGGGGGTGGCTACACCTTC. Protein sequence: CSARGGQGDPGGGYTF. J is TRBJ1-2 and V is TRBV20-1; 8 positions agree with TRBD1. The CDR3 runs to 16 residues. V gave up 1 base and J gave up 7 bases; unmatched junction bases: 14. Germline V gene data show CDR1 as DFQATT and CDR2 as SNEGSKA (reference sequence).

In this sample, this clonotype turned up a few times. The chain employs TRBV11-2 and TRBJ2-5; possibly TRBD1 for D (5 bases). V was cut by 5 bases and J by 7 bases, with 20 bases left in between. CDR1 SGHAT and CDR2 FQNNGV come from the germline V gene. The CDR3 is 15 residues long. For the CDR3, the DNA is TGTGCCAGCAGCATGCGTCTGGGGCTGGATGGGACCCAGTACTTC. It yields the protein CASSMRLGLDGTQYF.

The sample holds a few counts of this clonotype. This chain joins TRBV29-1 and TRBJ2-7; maybe TRBD1 (6 bases). Per germline, CDR1 SQVTM and CDR2 ANQGSEA. The CDR3 has 12 residues. Trimming took 6 bases from V and 7 from J, leaving 16 bases between them. CDR3 in amino acids: CSVAGALGEQYF. The CDR3 DNA follows: TGCAGCGTAGCAGGGGCCTTGGGTGAGCAGTACTTC.

V and J are TRBV6-1 and TRBJ2-4; 9 bases line up with TRBD1. The J call is in doubt because the DNA end fits TRBJ2-7 better. This CDR3 comprises 13 residues. CDR1 MNHNS and CDR2 SASEGT come from the germline V gene. The CDR3 sequence is CASTGTGSFEQYF. CDR3 nucleotide sequence: TGTGCCAGCACCGGGACAGGGAGCTTCGAGCAGTACTTC.

The chain has TRBV20-1 and TRBJ1-5; D ambiguous. Germline CDR1 is DFQATT and CDR2 is SNEGSKA (reference sequence). V was pared by 0 bases and J by 2 bases, with 5 bases between. The CDR3 spans 13 residues. The CDR3 here is CSAREEGNQPQHF. For the CDR3, the DNA is TGCAGTGCTAGAGAAGAGGGCAATCAGCCCCAGCATTTT.

A word on this clonotype: This CDR3 fails to terminate in the conserved phenylalanine or tryptophan, so it likely reflects a read error. The genes are TRBV28 and TRBJ2-7, with D possibly matching TRBD2 (6 bases). This CDR3 is built from 13 residues. Germline lookup yields CDR1 MDHEN and CDR2 SYDVKM. V lost 3 bases, J lost 0 bases, and 6 bases lay in between. CDR3 DNA sequence: TGTGCCAGCAGTTTCGGGAGCTCCTACGAGCAGTACTAC. Residues: CASSFGSSYEQYY.

This chain joins TRBV25-1 and TRBJ1-6; D possibly corresponds to TRBD1 (5 bases). The length of the CDR3 is 14 residues. V was clipped by 0 bases and J by 10 bases, with 10 bases between them. The V gene's germline CDR1 is MGHDK and CDR2 SYGVNS. CDR3 loop: CASSEYSRASPLHF. The CDR3 DNA reads as TGTGCCAGCAGTGAATACAGCAGGGCCTCACCCCTCCACTTT. The full variable domain, in which reference TRBV25-1 and TRBJ1-6 provide the parts outside the CDR3, is EADIYQTPRYLVIGTGKKITLECSQTMGHDKMYWYQQDPGMELHLIHYSYGVNSTEKGDLSSESTVSRIRTEHFPLTLESARPSHTSQYLCASSEYSRASPLHFGNGTRLTVT.

This clonotype came up a few times. J is TRBJ2-3 and V is TRBV10-3, with TRBD2 as a possible D gene (6 bases). Germline lookup yields CDR1 ENHRY and CDR2 SYGVKD. This CDR3 contains 14 residues. V was cut by 7 bases and J by 3 bases, with 14 bases left in between. In DNA, the CDR3 is TGTGCCATCAAGGAGGGGCCCCCTACAGATACGCAGTATTTT. Its translation is CAIKEGPPTDTQYF.

This sequence joins TRBV20-1 and TRBJ2-1; TRBD2 agrees at 16 bases. Germline CDR1 DFQATT, CDR2 SNEGSKA (reference sequence). Trimming took 6 bases from V and 9 from J; bases not matched to a gene: 14. This CDR3 region has 17 residues. For the CDR3, the DNA is TGCAGTGCCGAGAAGTTAGCGGGACTAGCGGGGGGGGCTGAGCAGTTCTTC. Its translation: CSAEKLAGLAGGAEQFF.

The chain recombines TRBV7-8 with TRBJ1-2; D remains unclear. The germline V gene encodes CDR1 SGHVS and CDR2 FQNEAQ. V lost 5 bases, J lost 6 bases, and 16 bases lay in between. The CDR3 has 14 residues. For the CDR3, the DNA is TGTGCCAGCAGCCCCCCGGTGGAGACCAATGGCTACACCTTC. This translates into CASSPPVETNGYTF.

The genes are TRBV7-2 and TRBJ1-4, with 7 positions matching TRBD1. This CDR3 is built from 15 residues. Germline CDR1 reads SGHTA; CDR2 reads FQGNSA. Germline trimming cut 8 bases from V and 6 bases from J; bases unmatched to any gene: 12. Here the CDR3 DNA reads TGTGCCAGCGCCTCGCGGGGGACAGCGGATGAAAAACTGTTTTTT. It yields the protein CASASRGTADEKLFF.

V is TRBV20-1 and J is TRBJ2-1, with D perhaps TRBD2 (5 bases). Looked up from germline, CDR1 is DFQATT and CDR2 is SNEGSKA (reference sequence). The CDR3 spans 14 residues. Trimming removed 7 bases from V and 7 bases from J, with 20 bases in between. Here the CDR3 reads CSGRGGPPQNEQFF. The CDR3 DNA is TGCAGTGGAAGAGGAGGCCCACCCCAGAATGAGCAGTTCTTC.

The chain combines TRBV5-6 with TRBJ2-2; 8 bases fit TRBD1. The CDR3 is 16 amino acids. CDR1 is SGHDT and CDR2 is YYEEEE in the germline V gene. V shed 2 bases and J 1 base; nucleotides not matched to a gene: 4. CDR3 amino acids: CASSFRGLRNTGELFF. The CDR3 DNA is TGTGCCAGCAGCTTCAGGGGGCTCCGGAACACCGGGGAGCTGTTTTTT.

The chain combines TRBV4-2 with TRBJ2-4; D is perhaps TRBD2 (6 bases). The J call may be mistaken, given a closer DNA end match to TRBJ2-7. Germline CDR1 and CDR2: LGHNA and YNFKEQ. The CDR3 has 17 amino acids. The DNA of the CDR3 is TGTGCCAGCAGCCAAGAGGCCTCGGACTATATCTCATACGAGCAGTACTTC. Translating gives CASSQEASDYISYEQYF.

The CDR3 coding sequence is TGTGCCATCAGTGAGAAGGGCCTGTGGGGGGCAGGGGAGACCCAGTACTTC. It translates to CAISEKGLWGAGETQYF. The chain recombines TRBV10-3 with TRBJ2-5; either TRBD1 or TRBD2 may fit D (6 bases each). Between the trimmed V and J ends, which lost 2 bases and 5 bases, there was a span of 21 bases. CDR1 is ENHRY, CDR2 SYGVKD, per germline. The CDR3 sequence is 17 residues long.

For the CDR3, the DNA is TGTGCCAGCAAGCTTGCAAGCGGCACAGATACGCAGTATTTT. It encodes CASKLASGTDTQYF. The rearrangement links TRBV7-6 to TRBJ2-3; D unresolved. The germline V gene encodes CDR1 SGHVS and CDR2 FNYEAQ. CDR3 length: 14 amino acids. V was cut by 7 bases and J by 1 base, with 12 bases left in between.

This clonotype was seen a handful of times. V is TRBV9 and J is TRBJ2-7, with 7 bases aligning to TRBD1. CDR1 and CDR2 from the germline V gene are SGDLS and YYNGEE. V was clipped by 1 base and J by 3 bases; unmatched bases: 4. The CDR3 length is 14 residues. CDR3 sequence (DNA): TGTGCCAGCAGCGTAACAGGGGCGATCTACGAGCAGTACTTC. Its translation: CASSVTGAIYEQYF.

The chain links TRBV29-1 to TRBJ2-5, with D perhaps matching TRBD1 (6 bases). V was shortened by 5 bases and J by 4 bases, with 14 bases between the two germline ends. Germline loops: CDR1 SQVTM, CDR2 ANQGSEA. The CDR3 is made up of 13 amino acids. CDR3 nucleotide sequence: TGCAGCGTTTTCTCAGGGGAGAGAGAGACCCAGTACTTC. It translates to CSVFSGERETQYF. Looking up the rest from reference TRBV29-1 and TRBJ2-5 gives the full variable domain: SAVISQKPSRDICQRGTSLTIQCQVDSQVTMMFWYRQQPGQSLTLIATANQGSEATYESGFVIDKFPISRPNLTFSTLTVSNMSPEDSSIYLCSVFSGERETQYFGPGTRLLVL.